The 14 T cell receptor beta chains reported below all come from one sample, sequenced in a study of siplizumab effects on memory and regulatory T cells. Repertoires were generated with immunoSEQ multiplex PCR, while TCRdb's copy carries only in-frame clones and drops some. The data contain some 100,000 clones, more than 85% of them singletons. The sequenced sample consisted of CD4+ T cells sorted from blood. These receptors were taken from a human donor in good health. Some clones in this sample may be carry-over from other donors' samples.

The chain couples TRBV6-1 to TRBJ1-5; D might be TRBD1 (5 bases). Trimming took 4 bases from V and 9 from J, leaving 16 bases between them. The germline gives CDR1 MNHNS, CDR2 SASEGT. The CDR3 extends over 14 amino acids. The CDR3 reads CASSGSGEGMPQHF. CDR3 nucleotide sequence: TGTGCCAGCAGTGGCTCCGGGGAGGGGATGCCCCAGCATTTT.

CDR3 nucleotides: TGTGCCAGCAGCTTAGCGGGGGTCTCCAGAGAGGAAAAACTGTTTTTT. Its protein is CASSLAGVSREEKLFF. This chain uses TRBV7-9 with TRBJ1-4, with D possibly TRBD1 on 5 matching bases. Germline lookup yields CDR1 SEHNR and CDR2 FQNEAQ (reference sequence). The CDR3 runs to 16 residues. Trimming took off 0 bases at V and 8 bases at J, with 16 bases between the two ends. The variable domain in full, completed from reference TRBV7-9 and TRBJ1-4, reads DTGVSQNPRHKITKRGQNVTFRCDPISEHNRLYWYRQTLGQGPEFLTYFQNEAQLEKSRLLSDRFSAERPKGSFSTLEIQRTEQGDSAMYLCASSLAGVSREEKLFFGSGTQLSVL.

The V gene is TRBV10-3, the J gene TRBJ2-1; 10 nucleotides match TRBD2. V shed 8 bases, J shed 6 bases, and the junction held 10 bases outside the gene matches. In germline, CDR1 is ENHRY, CDR2 SYGVKD. CDR3 length equals 15 residues. The CDR3 DNA sequence: TGTGCCATCTCCTGGGGGGCTAGCGGGAGCAATGAGCAGTTCTTC. This encodes CAISWGASGSNEQFF.

The V call is TRBV5-6, the J call TRBJ2-1; the D gene is possibly TRBD1 (6 bases). CDR1 and CDR2 (germline): SGHDT, YYEEEE. The CDR3 totals 14 residues. Trimming shortened V by 0 bases and J by 8 bases, and 12 bases separated the two germline ends. Written as DNA, the CDR3 is TGTGCCAGCAGCTTGGACAGGGTTCCGCATGAGCAGTTCTTC. Amino acid sequence: CASSLDRVPHEQFF.

This sequence joins TRBV5-4 and TRBJ1-4, with 7 positions matching TRBD1. With V trimmed by 4 bases and J by 3 bases, 6 bases remained unmatched. The CDR3 has 15 residues. The germline gives CDR1 SGHNT, CDR2 YYREEE (reference sequence). CDR3 amino acids: CASSPRGLANEKLFF. Written as DNA, the CDR3 is TGTGCCAGCAGCCCGAGGGGGCTGGCTAATGAAAAACTGTTTTTT.

The chain recombines TRBV19 with TRBJ1-2; 7 nucleotides agree with TRBD1. J lost 6 bases, V lost 7 bases, and 5 bases had no gene match. The CDR3 sequence is 12 residues long. The germline V gene encodes CDR1 LNHDA and CDR2 SQIVND (reference sequence). The CDR3 bases are TGTGCCAGTAACAGGGGTTCGGATGGCTACACCTTC. It specifies CASNRGSDGYTF.

The J gene is TRBJ2-5, the V gene TRBV5-1; TRBD1 matches at 11 bases. Looked up from germline, CDR1 is SGHRS and CDR2 is YFSETQ. After removal of 3 bases from V and 4 bases from J, the junction contained 5 bases not matched to a gene. The CDR3 length is 15 residues. CDR3 residues: CASSWDGTGGETQYF. CDR3 bases: TGCGCCAGCAGCTGGGACGGGACAGGGGGAGAGACCCAGTACTTC.

The CDR3 DNA sequence: TGCGCCAGCCCGAAGGCTAGCGGAAATACCACAGATACGCAGTATTTT. Amino acid sequence: CASPKASGNTTDTQYF. This chain uses TRBV5-1 with TRBJ2-3; TRBD2 agrees at 7 bases. Losses at the gene ends were 7 bases for V and 2 bases for J; bases not matched to a gene: 13. From germline, CDR1 is SGHRS and CDR2 YFSETQ. This CDR3 region has 16 residues.

The J gene is TRBJ2-7, the V gene TRBV28, with 7 bases lining up with TRBD2. CDR3 size: 13 residues. The germline V gene has CDR1 MDHEN and CDR2 SYDVKM. V lost 6 bases, J lost 7 bases, and 9 bases stayed unmatched. The CDR3 DNA reads as TGTGCCAGCAGCAGCTACGGGACTATTGAGCAGTACTTC. The encoded protein is CASSSYGTIEQYF. The full variable domain, with the rest looked up from reference TRBV28 and TRBJ2-7, is DVKVTQSSRYLVKRTGEKVFLECVQDMDHENMFWYRQDPGLGLRLIYFSYDVKMKEKGDIPEGYSVSREKKERFSLILESASTNQTSMYLCASSSYGTIEQYFGPGTRLTVT.

This clone was observed once. The rearrangement links TRBV5-5 to TRBJ2-7, with TRBD2 matching over 9 bases. This CDR3 region has 16 residues. Germline assignment: CDR1 SGHKS and CDR2 YYEKEE (reference sequence). V was pared by 2 bases and J by 0 bases, with 6 bases of the junction left unmatched. The CDR3 here is CASSFGAGGSSYEQYF. The DNA of the CDR3 is TGTGCCAGCAGCTTTGGCGCGGGAGGGAGCTCCTACGAGCAGTACTTC.

The rearrangement joins TRBV9 to TRBJ2-1; 13 nucleotides align to TRBD2. The CDR3 covers 19 residues. Trimming cost V 6 bases and J 1 base; bases outside gene matches: 13. The germline V gene has CDR1 SGDLS and CDR2 YYNGEE. The CDR3 region is CASTAETSGRWGSYNEQFF. CDR3 DNA sequence: TGTGCCAGCACCGCAGAGACTAGCGGGAGGTGGGGGTCCTACAATGAGCAGTTCTTC.

V is TRBV7-3 and J is TRBJ2-1; unclear D gene. Germline CDR1 reads SGHTA; CDR2 reads FQGTGA. The CDR3 runs to 13 residues. V was shortened by 1 base and J by 6 bases, with 7 bases between the two germline ends. This CDR3 is CASSLNLVNEQFF. The CDR3 DNA sequence: TGTGCCAGCAGCTTAAATCTCGTCAATGAGCAGTTCTTC.

This chain connects TRBV5-1 to TRBJ1-6, with D possibly TRBD1 on 5 matching bases. Germline V gives CDR1 SGHRS, CDR2 YFSETQ. Between the trimmed V and J ends, which lost 2 bases and 0 bases, there was a span of 15 bases. This CDR3 spans 18 amino acids. The CDR3 region has the DNA TGCGCCAGCAGCTTATACGACAGACTGAGCTCCTATAATTCACCCCTCCACTTT. Translation: CASSLYDRLSSYNSPLHF.

The sample holds a few counts of this clone. The chain uses TRBV6-1 and TRBJ2-7; 9 bases are a match to TRBD2. The CDR3 is 15 amino acids. Germline CDR1 and CDR2: MNHNS and SASEGT. V shed 9 bases, J shed 2 bases, and the junction held 11 bases outside the gene matches. The CDR3 DNA reads TGTGCCAGTTTCTCGAAAGCGGGAGGCACCTACGAGCAGTACTTC. Protein product: CASFSKAGGTYEQYF.